The 8 T cell receptor beta chains below come from one sample, sequenced in a study of T cell responses to AZD1222 COVID-19 vaccine. Libraries were prepared by immunoSEQ multiplex PCR; TCRdb keeps only in-frame clonotypes and omits some of them. The table lists some 150,000 clones, roughly nine tenths of them singletons. This sample comprised peripheral blood, obtained 28 days after the second AZD1222 dose. These receptors were collected from an adult who received the AZD1222 COVID-19 vaccine.

Turning to this clone: The junction does not match germline at one end; this may be a read error. The gene calls are TRBV2 and TRBJ1-2; TRBD1 might be the D (5 bases). This CDR3 comprises 16 residues. CDR1 and CDR2 from the germline V gene are SNHLY and FYNNEI. CDR3 nucleotides: TGTGCCAGCAGAGAAGGCCCCCTCGGGGGGGACTATGGCTACACCTTC. Amino acid sequence: CASREGPLGGDYGYTF.

The rearrangement joins TRBV7-9 to TRBJ2-1, with D unclear. V lost 2 bases to trimming and J lost 9 bases, with 14 bases between them. CDR1 is SEHNR, CDR2 FQNEAQ, per germline (reference sequence). The CDR3 is 14 amino acids. CDR3 sequence: CASSLQYAPVEQFF. The CDR3 nucleotides are TGTGCCAGCAGCTTACAGTACGCTCCGGTTGAGCAGTTCTTC.

The rearrangement links TRBV6-5 to TRBJ1-1; D remains ambiguous. The CDR3 contains 14 residues. The V gene lost 0 bases and the J gene lost 1 base, with 6 bases spanning the gap. Germline V gene data show CDR1 as MNHEY and CDR2 as SVGAGI. The CDR3 protein is CASSYSEGNTEAFF. CDR3 in DNA: TGTGCCAGCAGTTACTCGGAGGGGAACACTGAAGCTTTCTTT.

A remark on this clone: Sequence at one end of the junction differs from germline and may be a read error. The rearrangement joins TRBV7-7 to TRBJ2-1; a weak D match, TRBD2 (8 bases). Germline-derived CDR1 and CDR2 are SSHAT and FNYEAQ (reference sequence). The CDR3 spans 14 residues. CDR3 nucleotides: TGTGCTAGCAGGGGGACTAGTAACTTCAATGAGCAGTTCTTC. Translation: CASRGTSNFNEQFF.

As DNA, the CDR3 is TGTAAGGAGGGCCTTATGGATGAGCAGTTCTTC. Amino acid sequence: CKEGLMDEQFF. The chain combines TRBV12-3 or TRBV12-4 with TRBJ2-1; tentative D call: TRBD2 (6 bases). The length of the CDR3 is 11 residues.

This chain links TRBV11-3 with TRBJ2-1; 10 positions match TRBD2. The CDR3 spans 14 residues. V shed 6 bases, J shed 6 bases, and the junction held 5 bases outside the gene matches. Germline V gives CDR1 SGHNT, CDR2 YENEEA. The CDR3 spells CASRPGLAFNEQFF. The CDR3 DNA reads as TGTGCCAGCAGACCGGGACTAGCGTTCAATGAGCAGTTCTTC.

The rearrangement links TRBV21-1 to TRBJ1-5; TRBD1 is the table's D call and was not checked against the DNA. TRBV21-1 is designated a pseudogene. The CDR3 spans 14 residues. The CDR3 is CASRLPPALQAQHF. The CDR3 DNA is TGTGCCAGCAGGCTGCCCCCCGCTCTTCAGGCCCAGCATTTT.

The V gene is TRBV6-4, the J gene TRBJ2-1; 10 positions match TRBD2. This CDR3 has 15 amino acids. J lost 4 bases, V lost 5 bases, and 5 bases had no gene match. From germline, CDR1 is MRHNA and CDR2 SNTAGT. CDR3 amino acids: CASSLTSGPYNEQFF. CDR3 DNA sequence: TGTGCCAGCAGTCTGACTAGCGGGCCTTACAATGAGCAGTTCTTC.